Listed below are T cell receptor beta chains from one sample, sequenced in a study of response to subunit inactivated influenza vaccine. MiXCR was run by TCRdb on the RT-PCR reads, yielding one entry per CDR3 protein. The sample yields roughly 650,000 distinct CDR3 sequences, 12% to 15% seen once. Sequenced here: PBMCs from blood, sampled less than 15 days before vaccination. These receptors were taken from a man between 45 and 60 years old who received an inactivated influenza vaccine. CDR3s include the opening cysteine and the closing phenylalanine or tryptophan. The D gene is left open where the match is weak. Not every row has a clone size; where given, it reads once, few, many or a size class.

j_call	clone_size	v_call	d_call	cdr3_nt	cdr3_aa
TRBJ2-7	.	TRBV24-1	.	TGTGCCGCCGGAGACGGGATGGTCAACGAGCAGTACTTC	CAAGDGMVNEQYF
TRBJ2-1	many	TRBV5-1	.	TGCGCCAGCAGCGTATCCCGGGACAACGGTGAGCAGTTCTTC	CASSVSRDNGEQFF
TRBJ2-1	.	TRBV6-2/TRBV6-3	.	TGTGCCAGCAGTTACCCCCGCTCATATACCGGGGGCGTTGTAAAGAATGAGCAGTTCTTC	CASSYPRSYTGGVVKNEQFF
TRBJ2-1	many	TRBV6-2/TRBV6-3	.	TGTGCCAGCAGTTACTTAACGGGGGCCAGCTCCTACAATGAGCAGTTCTTC	CASSYLTGASSYNEQFF
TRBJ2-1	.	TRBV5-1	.	TGCGCCAGCAGCTTGTCGGGGATCGGTGAGCAGTTCTTC	CASSLSGIGEQFF
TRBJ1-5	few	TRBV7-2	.	TGTGCCAGCAGCTTATCGGCGAATGCGCCCCAGCATTTT	CASSLSANAPQHF
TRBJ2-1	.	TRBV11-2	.	TGTGCCAGCAGCTTAGATACCGGGTCGGGGGATGAGCAGTTCTTC	CASSLDTGSGDEQFF
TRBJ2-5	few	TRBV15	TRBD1	TGTGCCACCAGCAATAGCAGGGGGCGTCGAGAGACCCAGTACTTC	CATSNSRGRRETQYF
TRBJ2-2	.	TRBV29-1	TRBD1	TGCAGCGTACTAGAAAGGGGACAGGACCTAACCGGGGAGCTGTTTTTT	CSVLERGQDLTGELFF
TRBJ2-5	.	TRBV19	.	TGTGCCAGTAGTATCTCTGTGGAGGAGACCCAGTACTTC	CASSISVEETQYF
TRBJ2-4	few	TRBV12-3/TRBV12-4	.	TGTGCCAGCAGTCCTTCAGTTGAAAAAAACATTCAGTACTTC	CASSPSVEKNIQYF
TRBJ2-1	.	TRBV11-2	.	TGTGCCAGCAGCATAGATTTGCGGGGCGAGCAGTTCTTC	CASSIDLRGEQFF
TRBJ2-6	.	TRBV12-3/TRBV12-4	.	TGTGCCAGCAGTTTCGGCAGCCCCTCTGGGGCCAACGTCCTGACTTTC	CASSFGSPSGANVLTF
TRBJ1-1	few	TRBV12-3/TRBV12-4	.	TGTGCCAGCGGTCGAGTTTCGAACACTGAAGCTTTCTTT	CASGRVSNTEAFF
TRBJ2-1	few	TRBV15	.	TGTGCCACCAGCAGGTGGGGATATGAGCAGTTCTTC	CATSRWGYEQFF
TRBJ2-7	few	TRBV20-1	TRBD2	TGCAGTGCTAGAAATCCTAGCGGATTCTCCTACGAGCAGTACTTC	CSARNPSGFSYEQYF
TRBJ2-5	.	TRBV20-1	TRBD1	TGCAGTCCAAGACAGGGTCGTCAAGAGACCCAGTACTTC	CSPRQGRQETQYF
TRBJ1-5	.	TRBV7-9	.	TGTGCCAGCAGCTTAATGTTGGATCAGCCCCAGCATTTT	CASSLMLDQPQHF
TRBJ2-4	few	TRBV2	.	TGTGCCAGCAGGGAGGGCGAAAACATTCAGTACTTC	CASREGENIQYF
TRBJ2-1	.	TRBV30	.	TGTGCCTGGAGTTCTAGCTATAATGAGCAGTTCTTC	CAWSSSYNEQFF
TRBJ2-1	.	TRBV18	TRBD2	TGTGCCAGCTCATTGGGACTAGCGGGTCTTGAGCAGTTCTTC	CASSLGLAGLEQFF
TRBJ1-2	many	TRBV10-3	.	TGTGCCATCAGTGAGTCAACGCCCGGGGGGTATGGCTACACCTTC	CAISESTPGGYGYTF
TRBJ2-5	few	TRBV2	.	TGTGCCAGCAGTATCGGGAAAGAGACCCAGTACTTC	CASSIGKETQYF
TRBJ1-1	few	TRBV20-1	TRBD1	TGCAGTGCTACTACGACAGGGGACACTGAAGCTTTCTTT	CSATTTGDTEAFF
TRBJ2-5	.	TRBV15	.	TGTGCCACCAGACCTTGGACCGGAGAAGAGACCCAGTACTTC	CATRPWTGEETQYF
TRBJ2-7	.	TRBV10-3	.	TGTGCCATCAGTGAAGGCAGATTATCAAGCTCCTACGAGCAGTACTTC	CAISEGRLSSSYEQYF
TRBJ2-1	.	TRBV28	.	TGTGCCAGCAGAAAGGACGTTGAGCAGTTCTTC	CASRKDVEQFF
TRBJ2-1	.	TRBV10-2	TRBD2	TGCGCCAGCAGTCCCCTCCTAGCGGATACTTCCTACAATGAGCAGTTCTTC	CASSPLLADTSYNEQFF
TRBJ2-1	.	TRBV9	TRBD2	TGTGCCAGCAGCGGAACCGGGACTAGCGGGATTGAGCAGTTCTTC	CASSGTGTSGIEQFF
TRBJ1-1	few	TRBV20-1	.	TGCAGTGCCCTCGGGGGTGTGAGGAGGAACACTGAAGCTTTCTTT	CSALGGVRRNTEAFF
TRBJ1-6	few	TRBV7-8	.	TGTGCCAGCAGCTTAGCCTCGACCTCCTATAATTCACCCCTCCACTTT	CASSLASTSYNSPLHF
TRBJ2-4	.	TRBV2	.	TGCGCCAGCAGCCTAGGACTGGACAAAAACATTCAGTACTTC	CASSLGLDKNIQYF
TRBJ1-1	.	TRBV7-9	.	TGTGCCAGCAGCTTACGGAAGGAAGCTGAAGCTTTCTTT	CASSLRKEAEAFF
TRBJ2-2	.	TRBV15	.	TGTGCCACCAGCAGAGTTCGGGCGAACACCGGGGAGCTGTTTTTT	CATSRVRANTGELFF
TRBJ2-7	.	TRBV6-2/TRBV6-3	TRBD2	TGTGCCAGCAGTTACGGGGCCGGGGGGGTCTACGAGCAGTACTTC	CASSYGAGGVYEQYF
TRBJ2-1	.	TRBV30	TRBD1	TGTGCCTGGATTAGAAAAGGGGGCGCGGGTGAGCAGTTCTTC	CAWIRKGGAGEQFF
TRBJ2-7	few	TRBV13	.	TGTGCCAGCAGCATGGACCAGTACGAGCAGTACTTC	CASSMDQYEQYF
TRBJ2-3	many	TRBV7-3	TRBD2	TGTGCCAGCAGTTTACTAGCGGGAGGACCAGATACGCAGTATTTT	CASSLLAGGPDTQYF
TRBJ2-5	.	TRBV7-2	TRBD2	TGTGCCAGCAGCTTAGCACTAGCGGGGTCCGGGGCCCAGTACTTC	CASSLALAGSGAQYF
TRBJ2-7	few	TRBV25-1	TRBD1	TGTGCCAGCAGTGCGGGACAGGGGGCTTTCTACGAGCAGTACTTC	CASSAGQGAFYEQYF
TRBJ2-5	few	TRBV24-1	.	TGTGCCACCAGTGATGGAGGGGTCGAGACCCAGTACTTC	CATSDGGVETQYF
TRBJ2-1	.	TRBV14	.	TGTGCCAGCAGCCAAGCCAGCGGGCGGGGGCAGTTCTTC	CASSQASGRGQFF
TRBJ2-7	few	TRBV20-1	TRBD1	TGCAGTGCCAAGGGACAGGGAGGTCTGGGCGAGCAGTACTTC	CSAKGQGGLGEQYF
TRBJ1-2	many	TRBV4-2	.	TGTGCCAGCAGCCAAGTGGCAGGAGCTAACTATGGCTACACCTTC	CASSQVAGANYGYTF